This passage covers 10 T cell receptor beta chains from one sample sequenced in a study of cytomegalovirus exposure and HLA in healthy donors. PCR involved 60 Vbeta and 13 Jbeta primers. Data came from immunoSEQ multiplex PCR; TCRdb stores just in-frame clones and leaves some out. The sample records some 210,000 clones, around 73% being singletons. Sequenced material: PBMCs. The receptor source for this set is a male donor in good health and CMV-seronegative.

V gene TRBV27 combines with J gene TRBJ2-1, with D possibly TRBD1 on 7 matching bases. Trimming cost V 6 bases and J 10 bases, with 22 bases left between them. This CDR3 has 15 amino acids. Germline CDR1 is MNHEY and CDR2 is SMNVEV (reference sequence). The chain's CDR3 is CASSQTKGAGGEQFF. The CDR3 DNA sequence: TGTGCCAGCAGCCAAACCAAGGGGGCCGGGGGAGAGCAGTTCTTC.

The chain links TRBV7-3 to TRBJ2-5; perhaps TRBD1 as D (6 bases). The CDR3 is made up of 13 amino acids. The germline V gene encodes CDR1 SGHTA and CDR2 FQGTGA. V lost 1 base and J 4 bases, leaving 7 bases between the germline ends. The CDR3 region is CASSLRGGETQYF. In DNA, the CDR3 is TGTGCCAGCAGCTTAAGAGGGGGAGAGACCCAGTACTTC. The full variable domain, rest sourced from reference TRBV7-3 and TRBJ2-5, is GAGVSQTPSNKVTEKGKYVELRCDPISGHTALYWYRQSLGQGPEFLIYFQGTGAADDSGLPNDRFFAVRPEGSVSTLKIQRTERGDSAVYLCASSLRGGETQYFGPGTRLLVL.

The V and J genes are TRBV28 and TRBJ2-7; no clear D gene. V was clipped by 3 bases and J by 7 bases, with 16 bases between them. Germline assignment: CDR1 MDHEN and CDR2 SYDVKM. The CDR3 length is 14 residues. CDR3 sequence reads: CASSFPALPREQYF. CDR3 bases: TGTGCCAGCAGTTTCCCCGCTCTACCGCGGGAGCAGTACTTC.

The chain uses TRBV5-1 and TRBJ1-1; 7 positions match TRBD1. From germline, CDR1 is SGHRS and CDR2 YFSETQ. Trimming at V came to 1 base and at J to 1 base, leaving 4 bases not matched to a gene. This CDR3 comprises 15 residues. The CDR3 loop is CASSLWTGPNTEAFF. The CDR3, as DNA: TGCGCCAGCAGCTTGTGGACAGGCCCGAACACTGAAGCTTTCTTT.

Of note for this clone: This specimen includes other DNA sequences encoding the same CDR3. The rearrangement links TRBV9 to TRBJ2-7; D possibly corresponds to TRBD1 (6 bases). V was clipped by 3 bases and J by 5 bases, with 15 bases between them. There are 14 residues in the CDR3. The germline V gene encodes CDR1 SGDLS and CDR2 YYNGEE. In DNA, the CDR3 is TGTGCCAGCAGCGAAAATACAGGGTATGACGAGCAGTACTTC. Its translation: CASSENTGYDEQYF.

The chain carries TRBV7-8 and TRBJ2-3, with 9 bases matching TRBD2. The CDR3 has 15 amino acids. CDR1 is SGHVS and CDR2 is FQNEAQ in the germline V gene. J lost 2 bases, V lost 7 bases, and 7 bases had no gene match. CDR3 in amino acids: CASNRAGGLTDTQYF. Here the CDR3 DNA reads TGTGCCAGCAACCGAGCGGGAGGCCTCACAGATACGCAGTATTTT.

The chain joins TRBV4-1 to TRBJ2-7; 10 nucleotides agree with TRBD2. The CDR3 is 18 residues long. Germline CDR1 and CDR2: MGHRA and YSYEKL. The V gene end was trimmed by 3 bases and the J gene end by 1 base; junction bases not matched to a gene: 12. This chain's CDR3 is CASSHARTSGYPSYEQYF. The CDR3 bases are TGCGCCAGCAGCCATGCCAGGACTAGCGGTTATCCTTCCTACGAGCAGTACTTC.

The chain uses TRBV6-5 and TRBJ2-1; 13 bases agree with TRBD2. Per the germline V gene, CDR1 is MNHEY and CDR2 is SVGAGI. The CDR3 runs to 15 residues. The V and J ends lost 2 bases and 8 bases, in that order; junction bases with no gene match: 3. Here the CDR3 reads CASSYTSGGVDEQFF. The CDR3 DNA reads as TGTGCCAGCAGTTACACTAGCGGGGGGGTTGATGAGCAGTTCTTC.

This clone has just a few counts. The V gene is TRBV5-4, the J gene TRBJ2-3, with D possibly matching TRBD2 (6 bases). Trimming pared 5 bases from V and 3 bases from J, leaving 16 bases between. The germline V gene encodes CDR1 SGHNT and CDR2 YYREEE (reference sequence). The length of the CDR3 is 15 residues. CDR3 sequence (DNA): TGTGCCAGCAGAAAACCCGGGACTTCAACAGATACGCAGTATTTT. Translation: CASRKPGTSTDTQYF.

In this sample, this clone turned up a few times. The chain combines TRBV7-2 with TRBJ2-7; no definite D call. CDR1 and CDR2 (germline): SGHTA, FQGNSA. Deletions cut 5 bases from V and 4 bases from J, with 15 bases between. This CDR3 is 14 amino acids long. CDR3 bases: TGTGCCAGCAGCACCTACTACCCTGATTACGAGCAGTACTTC. Protein sequence: CASSTYYPDYEQYF. Supplemented by reference TRBV7-2 and TRBJ2-7, the full variable domain reads GAGVSQSPSNKVTEKGKDVELRCDPISGHTALYWYRQSLGQGLEFLIYFQGNSAPDKSGLPSDRFSAERTGGSVSTLTIQRTQQEDSAVYLCASSTYYPDYEQYFGPGTRLTVT.